A single sample gave rise to the 5 T cell receptor beta chains below, sequenced in a study of blood T cell repertoires in COVID-19 (dated by TCRdb to the early 2020s). The library was made by the immunoSEQ multiplex PCR assay. TCRdb took this table from immuneACCESS and kept in-frame rearrangements with V and J called. Such tables lack part of the clones; where checked against another copy, unresolved V genes explain under half of the gap, and the rest is unexplained. The sample table contains 100,000 to 150,000 clones; only one count was recorded for more than 75% of them. The ten most abundant clones make up roughly 1.4% of the sample. Sequencing was done on a sample of peripheral blood. All receptors derive from a human donor in a cohort sampled during active COVID-19.

The genes are TRBV19 and TRBJ2-1; TRBD1 is a possible D gene (5 bases). The CDR3 spans 15 residues. V lost 3 bases and J lost 0, with 9 bases in between. Germline V CDR1 and CDR2: LNHDA, SQIVND (reference sequence). The CDR3 DNA reads TGTGCCAGTAGTATCTACAGGAGCTCCTACAATGAGCAGTTCTTC. Its protein is CASSIYRSSYNEQFF.

The V call is TRBV6-5, the J call TRBJ1-6, with 7 bases lining up with TRBD1. J gave up 2 bases and V 8 bases, and 3 bases lay outside the gene matches. This CDR3 has 14 amino acids. Germline values: CDR1 MNHEY, CDR2 SVGAGI. The CDR3 region has the DNA TGTGCCAGCTGGGACAGTCCCTATAATTCACCCCTCCACTTT. Translation gives CASWDSPYNSPLHF.

V gene TRBV15 combines with J gene TRBJ1-1; D is unclear. Germline V lookup: CDR1 LNHNV, CDR2 YYDKDF (reference sequence). The CDR3 runs 16 residues. The V end was cut by 0 bases, the J end by 5 bases, with 16 bases between. This CDR3 reads CATSREEGPRDTEAFF. CDR3 in DNA: TGTGCCACCAGCAGAGAGGAGGGCCCTCGGGATACTGAAGCTTTCTTT.

The gene calls are TRBV6-6 and TRBJ2-5, with D maybe TRBD1 (5 bases). With 0 bases removed from V and 5 bases from J, the gap between germline ends came to 10 bases. The CDR3 is 14 amino acids. Germline CDR1 reads MNHNY; CDR2 reads SVGAGI (reference sequence). For the CDR3, the DNA is TGTGCCAGCAGTTACTCCCCAGGGTGGGAGACCCAGTACTTC. Protein sequence: CASSYSPGWETQYF.

This clone was detected only once. The chain links TRBV28 to TRBJ2-7, with a weak D call TRBD1 (5 bases). Germline V gene sequence: CDR1 MDHEN, CDR2 SYDVKM. CDR3 size: 12 residues. V gave up 3 bases and J gave up 2 bases, with 5 bases separating them. CDR3 protein: CASSLTAYEQYF. In DNA form, the CDR3 reads TGTGCCAGCAGTTTGACAGCCTACGAGCAGTACTTC.